This TCR beta chain was sequenced in a study of blood T cell repertoires in COVID-19. Under the authors' procedure: Reference gene primer amplification in the assay estimated nucleated cell counts. Profiled with immunoSEQ multiplex PCR; TCRdb holds only in-frame clones, not every one. V and J calls and clone size come straight from that table; D and trimming were deduced from the DNA. The sample lists about 280,000 clones; under 90% were seen once. This CDR3 is 14 amino acids long. J gave up 3 bases and V 4 bases, and 2 bases lay outside the gene matches. Germline CDR1 GTSNPN, CDR2 SVGIG (reference sequence). This clone was detected once.

Material for sequencing was peripheral blood. The J gene is TRBJ2-1, the V gene TRBV30; 11 bases align to TRBD1. This clonotype originated in a man in his fifties or sixties with acute or convalescent COVID-19. CDR3 in amino acids: CAWTDRGLYNEQFF. The DNA for the CDR3 is TGTGCCTGGACGGACAGGGGGCTCTACAATGAGCAGTTCTTC.